Below, 24 T cell receptor beta chains from the same sample are listed, as sequenced in a study of shared clonotypes between healthy human individuals. TCRdb keeps only in-frame clones here, not all; method: immunoSEQ multiplex PCR. The table lists under 600,000 clones, 95% to 96% of them singletons. Sequenced material: naive CD4+ T cells sorted from blood. Subset: CD45RA+ positively selected. Source of these receptors: a woman in her 30s in good health.

This chain links TRBV18 with TRBJ2-2, with D unresolved. The ends were cut back, 2 bases at V and 0 bases at J, with 10 bases in the middle. The CDR3 is made up of 16 amino acids. Germline values: CDR1 KGHSH, CDR2 LQKENI. CDR3 loop: CASSPRWSANTGELFF. The CDR3 DNA sequence: TGTGCCAGCTCACCAAGGTGGAGCGCGAACACCGGGGAGCTGTTTTTT.

About this clone itself: Germline is not matched at one junction end, which may reflect a read error. The chain recombines TRBV6-6 with TRBJ1-1, with D perhaps matching TRBD1 (5 bases). The CDR3 spans 11 residues. CDR1 and CDR2 (germline): MNHNY, SVGAGI (reference sequence). The CDR3 region has the DNA TGTGCCAGCAGCTCAGGGACTGCAGCTTTCTTT. It codes for CASSSGTAAFF.

This chain connects TRBV9 to TRBJ2-1, with D uncertain. Germline V lookup: CDR1 SGDLS, CDR2 YYNGEE. V lost 4 bases to trimming and J lost 5 bases, with 13 bases between them. This CDR3 is built from 14 residues. The CDR3 here is CASSPLSTNNEQFF. In DNA form, the CDR3 reads TGTGCCAGCAGCCCCCTTTCGACGAACAATGAGCAGTTCTTC.

The chain employs TRBV27 and TRBJ1-5, with D maybe TRBD1 (5 bases). Germline values: CDR1 MNHEY, CDR2 SMNVEV (reference sequence). The CDR3 totals 17 residues. Trimming stripped 5 bases from V and 4 bases from J, with 21 bases between. CDR3 region: CASSRSGTPHQNQPQHF. The CDR3 DNA reads TGTGCCAGCAGTAGATCCGGGACCCCTCATCAAAATCAGCCCCAGCATTTT.

The V gene is TRBV27, the J gene TRBJ1-4; tentatively, D is TRBD1 (6 bases). The CDR3 has 15 amino acids. Trimming left V 2 bases short and J 6 bases short, with 13 bases between. From germline, CDR1 is MNHEY and CDR2 SMNVEV (reference sequence). DNA for the CDR3: TGTGCCAGCAGTTTACTAGGGGGAAAAGATGAAAAACTGTTTTTT. It codes for CASSLLGGKDEKLFF.

The chain is built from TRBV7-6 and TRBJ2-7; TRBD1 matches at 7 bases. After removal of 5 bases from V and 5 bases from J, the junction contained 9 bases not matched to a gene. Germline assignment: CDR1 SGHVS and CDR2 FNYEAQ. This CDR3 region has 14 residues. CDR3 protein: CASSSETGKDEQYF. The CDR3 DNA reads TGTGCCAGCAGCAGTGAGACAGGGAAGGACGAGCAGTACTTC.

This chain links TRBV27 with TRBJ2-7, with a possible D match to TRBD2 (6 bases). Germline CDR1 and CDR2: MNHEY and SMNVEV (reference sequence). The CDR3 consists of 14 residues. V lost 4 bases and J lost 7, with 17 bases in between. The DNA for the CDR3 is TGTGCCAGCAGTTCTTTGGGACTCCGCGAGGAGCAGTACTTC. As protein: CASSSLGLREEQYF.

The rearrangement uses TRBV7-3 and TRBJ2-7; D not certain. V was trimmed by 2 bases and J by 2 bases, leaving 4 bases between them. Germline lookup yields CDR1 SGHTA and CDR2 FQGTGA. This CDR3 spans 12 amino acids. CDR3 residues: CASSLEAYEQYF. The CDR3 DNA reads as TGTGCCAGCAGCTTAGAGGCCTACGAGCAGTACTTC. The variable domain in full, completed from reference TRBV7-3 and TRBJ2-7, reads GAGVSQTPSNKVTEKGKYVELRCDPISGHTALYWYRQSLGQGPEFLIYFQGTGAADDSGLPNDRFFAVRPEGSVSTLKIQRTERGDSAVYLCASSLEAYEQYFGPGTRLTVT.

V is TRBV4-1 and J is TRBJ2-7, with D tentatively TRBD1 (7 bases). CDR1 MGHRA and CDR2 YSYEKL come from the germline V gene. Deletions cut 1 base from V and 0 bases from J, with 19 bases between. This CDR3 comprises 18 residues. CDR3 sequence reads: CASSQVSSTGDSSYEQYF. The CDR3 DNA is TGCGCCAGCAGCCAAGTATCGAGTACGGGGGACAGCTCCTACGAGCAGTACTTC.

The chain recombines TRBV19 with TRBJ2-7; the D is unclear. V was shortened by 2 bases and J by 2 bases, with 7 bases between the two germline ends. CDR3 size: 13 residues. Per the germline V gene, CDR1 is LNHDA and CDR2 is SQIVND (reference sequence). The CDR3 DNA follows: TGTGCCAGTAGTATATCTGGTCCCTACGAGCAGTACTTC. Protein product: CASSISGPYEQYF. The variable domain in full, completed from reference TRBV19 and TRBJ2-7, reads DGGITQSPKYLFRKEGQNVTLSCEQNLNHDAMYWYRQDPGQGLRLIYYSQIVNDFQKGDIAEGYSVSREKKESFPLTVTSAQKNPTAFYLCASSISGPYEQYFGPGTRLTVT.

The rearrangement uses TRBV28 and TRBJ1-5; D is unclear. Looked up from germline, CDR1 is MDHEN and CDR2 is SYDVKM. Trimming took 4 bases from V and 5 from J, leaving 6 bases between them. The CDR3 is made up of 12 amino acids. The CDR3 bases are TGTGCCAGCAGTTCGACCCATCAGCCCCAGCATTTT. This translates into CASSSTHQPQHF.

The chain employs TRBV23-1 and TRBJ2-7; unclear D gene. TRBV23-1 is recorded as an ORF, its role being uncertain. Trimming removed 4 bases from V and 1 base from J, with 14 bases in between. The CDR3 length is 15 residues. Here the CDR3 DNA reads TGCGCCAGCAGTCGGCTACAAGAAGGGTCCTACGAGCAGTACTTC. Translated: CASSRLQEGSYEQYF.

This sequence joins TRBV5-1 and TRBJ2-2; D gene ambiguous. CDR1 and CDR2 (germline): SGHRS, YFSETQ. Between the trimmed V and J ends, which lost 3 bases and 0 bases, there was a span of 12 bases. The CDR3 spans 16 residues. CDR3 DNA: TGCGCCAGCAGCTCCGTAGGGTGGGCGAACACCGGGGAGCTGTTTTTT. This sequence encodes CASSSVGWANTGELFF.

This clone occurred once. The chain couples TRBV4-1 to TRBJ2-7, with 10 bases identical to TRBD1. The junction had 9 bases not matched to a gene; V was cut back by 4 bases and J by 0 bases. There are 17 residues in the CDR3. Germline values: CDR1 MGHRA, CDR2 YSYEKL. CDR3 residues: CASSRPTGQGSSYEQYF. In nucleotides, the CDR3 is TGCGCCAGCAGCCGGCCTACGGGACAGGGGAGCTCCTACGAGCAGTACTTC.

The chain employs TRBV15 and TRBJ2-7; maybe TRBD2 (6 bases). V was pared by 1 base and J by 4 bases, with 14 bases between. Looked up from germline, CDR1 is LNHNV and CDR2 is YYDKDF (reference sequence). The CDR3 length is 15 residues. CDR3 sequence reads: CATSRVEGLPYEQYF. CDR3 in DNA: TGTGCCACCAGCAGAGTTGAAGGACTACCTTACGAGCAGTACTTC.

The chain employs TRBV30 and TRBJ2-7; a possible D gene is TRBD1 (5 bases). Germline V gene sequence: CDR1 GTSNPN, CDR2 SVGIG (reference sequence). Trimming left V 2 bases short and J 4 bases short, with 18 bases between. The CDR3 extends over 15 amino acids. The DNA for the CDR3 is TGTGCCTGGAGTCCCCTAGGGGCTAACCTATACGAGCAGTACTTC. It is translated as CAWSPLGANLYEQYF.

This rearrangement joins TRBV5-1 to TRBJ2-5; tentatively, D is TRBD2 (6 bases). V lost 5 bases to trimming and J lost 5 bases, with 19 bases between them. The CDR3 is made up of 15 amino acids. Germline CDR1 is SGHRS and CDR2 is YFSETQ. The CDR3 nucleotides are TGCGCCAGCAGGCACCATCCGGGAGAGGGCGAGACCCAGTACTTC. It translates to CASRHHPGEGETQYF.

The V call is TRBV28, the J call TRBJ1-1; D might be TRBD1 (5 bases). V was trimmed by 2 bases and J by 10 bases, leaving 20 bases between them. The V gene's germline CDR1 is MDHEN and CDR2 SYDVKM. The CDR3 runs 15 residues. The CDR3 DNA reads TGTGCCAGCAGTTTACCCCCCGACAGTGCGAATCGAGCTTTCTTT. It translates to CASSLPPDSANRAFF.

The J gene is TRBJ2-7, the V gene TRBV27; D may match TRBD1 or TRBD2 (5 bases each). Germline V gene sequence: CDR1 MNHEY, CDR2 SMNVEV (reference sequence). The germline V and J ends were trimmed by 1 base and 6 bases, with 13 bases remaining between them. CDR3 length equals 14 residues. The CDR3: CASSLFRGQGEQYF. In DNA, the CDR3 is TGTGCCAGCAGTTTATTTCGGGGCCAGGGCGAGCAGTACTTC.

This sequence joins TRBV5-6 and TRBJ2-7, with D perhaps TRBD1 or TRBD2 (5 bases each). Germline CDR1 and CDR2: SGHDT and YYEEEE. This CDR3 is 13 amino acids long. V was clipped by 4 bases and J by 2 bases, with 10 bases between them. The CDR3 nucleotides read TGTGCCAGCAGCAGGGACGGGACCTACGAGCAGTACTTC. This encodes CASSRDGTYEQYF.

The chain is built from TRBV28 and TRBJ1-5; TRBD1 matches 8 bases. Germline CDR1 reads MDHEN; CDR2 reads SYDVKM. The CDR3 totals 17 residues. Trimming at V came to 4 bases and at J to 6 bases, leaving 14 bases not matched to a gene. The CDR3 loop reads CASSSPTGQGLFQPQHF. The CDR3 DNA follows: TGTGCCAGCAGTTCTCCAACCGGACAGGGATTATTTCAGCCCCAGCATTTT.

This clone was recorded once. The chain has TRBV5-5 and TRBJ2-7; a weak D match, TRBD1 (5 bases). The CDR3 is 16 amino acids. Germline assignment: CDR1 SGHKS and CDR2 YYEKEE (reference sequence). V lost 4 bases to trimming and J lost 2 bases, with 19 bases between them. CDR3 amino acids: CASSKISTVTAYEQYF. In DNA form, the CDR3 reads TGTGCCAGCAGCAAAATTTCGACAGTGACAGCCTACGAGCAGTACTTC.

The chain recombines TRBV6-5 with TRBJ1-4; TRBD1 agrees at 8 bases. CDR1 MNHEY and CDR2 SVGAGI come from the germline V gene. CDR3 length: 16 residues. The V gene end was trimmed by 2 bases and the J gene end by 6 bases; junction bases not matched to a gene: 8. This CDR3 is CASSYDSETGDEKLFF. The CDR3 bases are TGTGCCAGCAGTTACGACTCCGAGACAGGGGATGAAAAACTGTTTTTT.

The chain uses TRBV5-4 and TRBJ1-4; D possibly corresponds to TRBD1 (5 bases). CDR3 length equals 14 residues. Germline CDR1 reads SGHNT; CDR2 reads YYREEE (reference sequence). The V and J ends lost 7 bases and 2 bases respectively, with 12 bases between them. The CDR3 region is CASGDGPTNEKLFF. CDR3 in DNA: TGTGCCAGCGGGGACGGGCCCACTAATGAAAAACTGTTTTTT.